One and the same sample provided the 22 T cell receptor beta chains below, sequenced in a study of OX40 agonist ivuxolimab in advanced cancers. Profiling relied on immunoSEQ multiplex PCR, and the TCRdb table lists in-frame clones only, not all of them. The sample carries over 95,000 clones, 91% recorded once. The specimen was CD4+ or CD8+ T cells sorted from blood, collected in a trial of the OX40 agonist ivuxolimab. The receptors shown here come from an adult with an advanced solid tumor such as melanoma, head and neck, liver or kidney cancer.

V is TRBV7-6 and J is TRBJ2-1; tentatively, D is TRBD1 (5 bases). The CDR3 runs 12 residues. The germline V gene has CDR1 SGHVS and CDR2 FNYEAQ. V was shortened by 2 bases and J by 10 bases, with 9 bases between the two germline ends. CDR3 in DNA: TGTGCCAGCAGCTTAAGGGGTCAGGAGCAGTTCTTC. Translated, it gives CASSLRGQEQFF.

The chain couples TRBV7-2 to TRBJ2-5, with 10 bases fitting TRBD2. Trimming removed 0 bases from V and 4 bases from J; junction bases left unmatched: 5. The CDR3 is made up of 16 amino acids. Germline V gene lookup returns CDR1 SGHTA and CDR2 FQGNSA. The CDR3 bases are TGTGCCAGCAGCTTAGCGCCTAGCGGGAGAACAGAGACCCAGTACTTC. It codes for CASSLAPSGRTETQYF.

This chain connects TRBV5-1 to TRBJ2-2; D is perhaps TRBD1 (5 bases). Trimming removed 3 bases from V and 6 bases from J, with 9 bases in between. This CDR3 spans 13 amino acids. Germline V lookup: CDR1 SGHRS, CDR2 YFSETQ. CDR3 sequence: CASSSDIAGELFF. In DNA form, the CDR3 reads TGCGCCAGCAGCTCGGACATCGCCGGGGAGCTGTTTTTT.

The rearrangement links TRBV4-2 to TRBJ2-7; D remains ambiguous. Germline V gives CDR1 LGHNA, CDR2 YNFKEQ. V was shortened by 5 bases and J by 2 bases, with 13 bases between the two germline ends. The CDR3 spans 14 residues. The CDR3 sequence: CASSLATLAYEQYF. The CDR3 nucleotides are TGTGCCAGCAGCTTGGCCACGTTAGCCTACGAGCAGTACTTC.

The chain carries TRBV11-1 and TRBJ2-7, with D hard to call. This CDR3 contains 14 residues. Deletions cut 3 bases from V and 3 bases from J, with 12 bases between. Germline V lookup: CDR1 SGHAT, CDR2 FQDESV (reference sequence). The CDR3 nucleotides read TGTGCCAGCAGCTTTTTGGGTAGCTACTACGAGCAGTACTTC. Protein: CASSFLGSYYEQYF.

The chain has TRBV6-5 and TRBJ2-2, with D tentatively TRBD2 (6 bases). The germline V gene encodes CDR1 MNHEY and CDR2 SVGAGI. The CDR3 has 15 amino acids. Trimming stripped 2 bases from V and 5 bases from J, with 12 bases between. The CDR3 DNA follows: TGTGCCAGCAGTTACCCGGGAGTAGGTACCGGGGAGCTGTTTTTT. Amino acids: CASSYPGVGTGELFF.

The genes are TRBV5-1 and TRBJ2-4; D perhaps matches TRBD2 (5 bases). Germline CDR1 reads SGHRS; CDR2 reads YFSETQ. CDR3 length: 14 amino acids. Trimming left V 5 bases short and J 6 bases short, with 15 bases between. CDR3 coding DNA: TGCGCCAGCAGTCTCGAGGGTGGAGGAAACATTCAGTACTTC. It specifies CASSLEGGGNIQYF.

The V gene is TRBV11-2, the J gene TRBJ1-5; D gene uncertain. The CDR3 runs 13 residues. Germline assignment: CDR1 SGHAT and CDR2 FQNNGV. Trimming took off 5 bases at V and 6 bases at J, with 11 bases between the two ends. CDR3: CASSLSLSQPQHF. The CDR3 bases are TGTGCCAGCAGCCTCTCTTTGAGTCAGCCCCAGCATTTT. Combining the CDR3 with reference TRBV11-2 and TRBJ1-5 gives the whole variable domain EAGVAQSPRYKIIEKRQSVAFWCNPISGHATLYWYQQILGQGPKLLIQFQNNGVVDDSQLPKDRFSAERLKGVDSTLKIQPAKLEDSAVYLCASSLSLSQPQHFGDGTRLSIL.

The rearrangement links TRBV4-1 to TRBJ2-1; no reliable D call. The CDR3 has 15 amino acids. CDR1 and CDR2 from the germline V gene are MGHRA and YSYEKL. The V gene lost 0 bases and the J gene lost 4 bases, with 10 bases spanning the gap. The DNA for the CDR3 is TGCGCCAGCAGCCAAGATATCCTCTTGTACAATGAGCAGTTCTTC. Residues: CASSQDILLYNEQFF.

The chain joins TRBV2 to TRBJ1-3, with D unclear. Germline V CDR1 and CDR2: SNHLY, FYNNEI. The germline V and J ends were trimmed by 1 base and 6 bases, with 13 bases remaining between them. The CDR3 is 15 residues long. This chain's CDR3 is CASSEEGGGPNTIYF. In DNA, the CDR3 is TGTGCCAGCAGTGAAGAGGGCGGAGGACCAAACACCATATATTTT.

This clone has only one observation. The CDR3 DNA reads TGTGCCAGCAGTTCGGGACTGCCGGGTCCCGATGAGCAGTTCTTC. It translates to CASSSGLPGPDEQFF. The gene calls are TRBV6-5 and TRBJ2-1, with TRBD2 as a possible D gene (6 bases). CDR1 is MNHEY and CDR2 is SVGAGI in the germline V gene. CDR3 length equals 15 residues. Trimming removed 4 bases from V and 8 bases from J, with 18 bases in between.

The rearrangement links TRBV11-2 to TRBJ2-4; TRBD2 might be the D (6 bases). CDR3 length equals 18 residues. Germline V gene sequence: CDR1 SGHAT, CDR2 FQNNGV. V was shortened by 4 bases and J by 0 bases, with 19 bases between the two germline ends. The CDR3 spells CASSSGRRVGLAKNIQYF. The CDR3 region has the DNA TGTGCCAGCAGCTCTGGTCGGAGGGTGGGCTTAGCCAAAAACATTCAGTACTTC.

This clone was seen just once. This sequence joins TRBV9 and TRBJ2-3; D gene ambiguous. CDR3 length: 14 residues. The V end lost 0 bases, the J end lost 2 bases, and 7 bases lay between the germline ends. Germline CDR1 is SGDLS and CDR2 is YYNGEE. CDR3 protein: CASSVGVLTDTQYF. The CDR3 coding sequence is TGTGCCAGCAGCGTAGGGGTTCTCACAGATACGCAGTATTTT.

This chain's CDR3 is CASSPNRFVQPQHF. Written as DNA, the CDR3 is TGTGCCAGCTCACCGAACCGCTTTGTTCAGCCCCAGCATTTT. The chain combines TRBV18 with TRBJ1-5; D ambiguous. Germline V gene lookup returns CDR1 KGHSH and CDR2 LQKENI. Trimming took 3 bases from V and 6 from J, leaving 12 bases between them. The CDR3 totals 14 residues.

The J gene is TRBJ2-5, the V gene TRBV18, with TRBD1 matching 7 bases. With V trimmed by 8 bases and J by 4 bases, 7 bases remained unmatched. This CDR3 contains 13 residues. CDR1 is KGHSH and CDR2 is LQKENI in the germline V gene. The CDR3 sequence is CASQGGFGETQYF. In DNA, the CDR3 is TGTGCCAGCCAAGGGGGCTTCGGAGAGACCCAGTACTTC.

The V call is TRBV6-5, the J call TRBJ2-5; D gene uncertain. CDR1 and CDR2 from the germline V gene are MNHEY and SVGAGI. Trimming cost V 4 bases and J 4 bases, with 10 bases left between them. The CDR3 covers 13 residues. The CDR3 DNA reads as TGTGCCAGCAGTTGGGGTATCGGAGAGACCCAGTACTTC. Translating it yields CASSWGIGETQYF.

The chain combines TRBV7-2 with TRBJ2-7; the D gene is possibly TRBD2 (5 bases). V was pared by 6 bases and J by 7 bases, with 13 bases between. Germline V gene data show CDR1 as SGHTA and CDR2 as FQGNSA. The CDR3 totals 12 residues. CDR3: CASRAERYEQYF. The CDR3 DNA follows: TGTGCCAGCAGAGCGGAGAGGTATGAGCAGTACTTC.

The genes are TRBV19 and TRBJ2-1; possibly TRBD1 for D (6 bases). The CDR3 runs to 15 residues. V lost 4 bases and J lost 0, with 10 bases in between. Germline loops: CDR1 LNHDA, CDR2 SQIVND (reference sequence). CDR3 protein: CASSRQESSYNEQFF. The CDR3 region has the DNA TGTGCCAGTAGTAGACAGGAGAGCTCCTACAATGAGCAGTTCTTC.

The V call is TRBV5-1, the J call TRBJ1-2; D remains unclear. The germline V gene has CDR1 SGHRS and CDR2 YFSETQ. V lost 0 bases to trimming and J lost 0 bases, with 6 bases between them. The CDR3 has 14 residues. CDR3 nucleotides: TGCGCCAGCAGCTTGGCGCGGTCTAACTATGGCTACACCTTC. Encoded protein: CASSLARSNYGYTF. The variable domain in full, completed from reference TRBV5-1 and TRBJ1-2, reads KAGVTQTPRYLIKTRGQQVTLSCSPISGHRSVSWYQQTPGQGLQFLFEYFSETQRNKGNFPGRFSGRQFSNSRSEMNVSTLELGDSALYLCASSLARSNYGYTFGSGTRLTVV.

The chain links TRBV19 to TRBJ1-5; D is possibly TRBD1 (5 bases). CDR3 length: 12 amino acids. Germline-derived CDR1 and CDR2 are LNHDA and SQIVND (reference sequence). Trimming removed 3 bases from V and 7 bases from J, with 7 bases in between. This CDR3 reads CASSIGDQPQHF. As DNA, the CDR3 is TGTGCCAGTAGTATCGGGGACCAGCCCCAGCATTTT.

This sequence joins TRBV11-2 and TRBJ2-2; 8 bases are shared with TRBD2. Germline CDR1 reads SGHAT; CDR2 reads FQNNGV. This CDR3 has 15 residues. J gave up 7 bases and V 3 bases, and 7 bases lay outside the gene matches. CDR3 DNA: TGTGCCAGCAGCTTCTCGCTAGCGGGCCTCGGGGAGCTGTTTTTT. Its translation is CASSFSLAGLGELFF.

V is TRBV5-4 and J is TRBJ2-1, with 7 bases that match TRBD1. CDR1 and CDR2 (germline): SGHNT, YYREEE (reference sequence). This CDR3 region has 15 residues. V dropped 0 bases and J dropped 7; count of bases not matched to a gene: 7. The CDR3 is CASSLEGASRNEQFF. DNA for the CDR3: TGTGCCAGCAGCTTGGAGGGGGCATCGCGGAATGAGCAGTTCTTC.